This TCR beta chain stems from a study of cytomegalovirus exposure and HLA in healthy donors. General study results and limits: Later analysis reportedly placed an Asian-associated ancestry cluster below the approximately 700-donor mean in N-insertions.

Comments on this clone: What it binds is not known.

Vbeta (60) and Jbeta (13) primers were used in the PCR. Sequencing used immunoSEQ multiplex PCR; TCRdb keeps in-frame clones, though not all of them. Seen here are 45,000 to 65,000 clones, about four fifths observed once, and the top ten hold approximately 3%. Sequencing input: PBMCs. The receptor's source is a woman under 30 in good health and CMV-seronegative.

The CDR3 DNA follows: TGCGCCAGCAGCTTTGGACAGGGGGTGAACACTGAAGCTTTCTTT. Amino acid sequence: CASSFGQGVNTEAFF. V gene TRBV5-1 combines with J gene TRBJ1-1, with 10 positions matching TRBD1. Unmatched junction bases numbered 1, after V lost 2 bases and J lost 0 bases. This CDR3 is 15 amino acids long. CDR1 is SGHRS and CDR2 is YFSETQ in the germline V gene.